This T cell receptor (beta chain) originates from a study of regulatory dendritic cells for organ transplantation. Study-level findings and limits: Regulatory dendritic cells appeared to expand memory CD8+ clones less than mature ones.

Sorted subsets were CFSE-labeled and cultured about 5 days with allogeneic dendritic cells. Trimming removed 6 bases at V and 1 base at J, with 9 bases between. The CDR3 spans 14 residues. Looked up from germline, CDR1 is SGHAT and CDR2 is FQNNGV. With regard to this clone: What it recognizes is unknown.

Profiled with immunoSEQ multiplex PCR; TCRdb holds only in-frame clones, not every one. The data show 12,000 or so clones, about 90% seen once. Sample: naive CD8+ T cells from blood cultured with dendritic cells. As for subset: CD45RA+ naive T cells. This chain links TRBV11-2 with TRBJ2-2; possible D gene TRBD2, 5 bases. The clonotype comes from a human donor in good health. CDR3 coding DNA: TGTGCCAGCAGGTTCAGCGGGAACACCGGGGAGCTGTTTTTT. The encoded protein is CASRFSGNTGELFF.